This T cell receptor (beta chain) was captured in a study of T-cell memory formation after mild COVID-19. The length of the CDR3 is 14 residues. Germline V gives CDR1 MNHEY, CDR2 SVGEGT. Trimming took off 5 bases at V and 1 base at J, with 9 bases between the two ends. TCRdb re-derived calls from the 5' RACE reads in MiXCR, one entry per CDR3 protein. Of hundreds of thousands of distinct CDR3 sequences in the sample, about 20% were seen once. The receptor was isolated from an adult woman who had mild COVID-19 (a few samples of this study predate the infection). Cell type and time point are not known. The V call is TRBV6-2 or TRBV6-3, the J call TRBJ1-5, with no clear D. The sequenced sample was PBMCs or a T cell subset sorted from them (not recorded which). CDR3: CASSVSRSNQPQHF. The CDR3 DNA reads as TGTGCCAGCAGTGTGAGTAGGAGCAATCAGCCCCAGCATTTT.